The 12 T cell receptor beta chains below all came from one sample that was sequenced in a study of technical replicates of blood from a few donors. Data came from immunoSEQ multiplex PCR; TCRdb stores just in-frame clones and leaves some out. This table holds around 73,000 clones, roughly nine tenths found once. Sequenced material: PBMCs. All receptors derive from a human donor in good health. Some clones in this sample may be carry-over from other donors' samples.

This chain uses TRBV4-2 with TRBJ2-1, with TRBD2 as a possible D gene (6 bases). CDR3 length: 14 amino acids. Germline V gene data show CDR1 as LGHNA and CDR2 as YNFKEQ. V gave up 1 base and J gave up 6 bases, with 10 bases separating them. CDR3 protein: CASSQGTEGNEQFF. CDR3 sequence (DNA): TGTGCCAGCAGCCAAGGGACGGAGGGCAATGAGCAGTTCTTC.

This chain's CDR3 is CASGLAGSSYEQYF. CDR3 in DNA: TGCGCCAGCGGACTAGCGGGGAGCTCCTACGAGCAGTACTTC. The J gene is TRBJ2-7, the V gene TRBV5-1; TRBD2 agrees at 12 bases. CDR1 and CDR2 from the germline V gene are SGHRS and YFSETQ. V shed 7 bases, J shed 0 bases, and the junction held 2 bases outside the gene matches. The CDR3 extends over 14 amino acids.

This clone was recorded once. The rearrangement uses TRBV19 and TRBJ1-2; D perhaps matches TRBD1 (5 bases). The germline V and J ends were trimmed by 0 bases and 7 bases, with 12 bases remaining between them. There are 14 residues in the CDR3. Germline V gives CDR1 LNHDA, CDR2 SQIVND (reference sequence). The CDR3 here is CASSIDLGGPGYTF. In DNA, the CDR3 is TGTGCCAGTAGTATAGATCTCGGGGGACCTGGCTACACCTTC.

The chain has TRBV5-3 and TRBJ1-3, with 10 bases aligning to TRBD1. TRBV5-3 is an open reading frame whose function is uncertain. CDR3 length equals 15 residues. V trimming: 4 bases; J trimming: 4 bases; junction bases outside the gene matches: 5. As DNA, the CDR3 is TGTGCCAGAAGCCAGGGACAGGGGTCCGGAAACACCATATATTTT. Translated, it gives CARSQGQGSGNTIYF.

CDR3: CASSPGLDTGELFF. DNA for the CDR3: TGTGCCAGCAGTCCGGGACTAGACACCGGGGAGCTGTTTTTT. The J gene is TRBJ2-2, the V gene TRBV6-4, with 8 nucleotides matching TRBD2. CDR3 length: 14 amino acids. V lost 5 bases to trimming and J lost 3 bases; unmatched junction nucleotides: 2. Germline V gives CDR1 MRHNA, CDR2 SNTAGT.

The chain has TRBV21-1 and TRBJ2-3; no check of the table's D call, TRBD2, against the DNA was made. TRBV21-1 is labeled a pseudogene. The CDR3 is 15 amino acids. CDR3 region: CASSKEREGRDTQYF. As DNA, the CDR3 is TGTGCCAGCAGCAAAGAGAGGGAGGGGCGAGATACGCAGTATTTT.

The chain combines TRBV5-1 with TRBJ2-1, with 11 bases fitting TRBD2. CDR3 size: 15 residues. Germline CDR1 and CDR2: SGHRS and YFSETQ. V lost 1 base, J lost 5 bases, and 2 bases stayed unmatched. The DNA for the CDR3 is TGCGCCAGCAGCTTGACTAGCGGGAGTCACAATGAGCAGTTCTTC. Encoded protein: CASSLTSGSHNEQFF.

The CDR3 nucleotides read TGTGCCAGTAGTCCCCGGGGATACAACACCGGGGAGCTGTTTTTT. Protein: CASSPRGYNTGELFF. The rearrangement uses TRBV19 and TRBJ2-2; possible D gene TRBD2, 5 bases. Trimming left V 5 bases short and J 2 bases short, with 12 bases between. CDR3 length: 15 residues. Germline loops: CDR1 LNHDA, CDR2 SQIVND (reference sequence).

The chain combines TRBV18 with TRBJ2-7, with TRBD1 matching 9 bases. Germline V CDR1 and CDR2: KGHSH, LQKENI. V lost 4 bases and J lost 0; bases outside the gene matches: 1. The CDR3 spans 14 residues. The CDR3 DNA reads as TGTGCCAGCTCACAGACAGGGGGCTCCTACGAGCAGTACTTC. It encodes CASSQTGGSYEQYF.

The rearrangement uses TRBV7-2 and TRBJ1-5, with unresolved D. Trimming left V 1 base short and J 0 bases short, with 10 bases between. Germline values: CDR1 SGHTA, CDR2 FQGNSA. The CDR3 covers 16 residues. The chain's CDR3 is CASSLGEHLSNQPQHF. The CDR3 DNA sequence: TGTGCCAGCAGCTTAGGCGAGCACCTTAGCAATCAGCCCCAGCATTTT.

CDR3 sequence reads: CASSSRPGLAAYEQYF. In DNA, the CDR3 is TGTGCCAGCAGCTCTCGGCCCGGACTAGCGGCTTACGAGCAGTACTTC. V is TRBV11-2 and J is TRBJ2-7; 10 nucleotides match TRBD2. The length of the CDR3 is 16 residues. With V trimmed by 4 bases and J by 4 bases, 10 bases remained unmatched. CDR1 and CDR2 (germline): SGHAT, FQNNGV.

The chain carries TRBV5-4 and TRBJ1-2, with D possibly being TRBD1 (6 bases). The germline V gene has CDR1 SGHNT and CDR2 YYREEE (reference sequence). Trimming removed 0 bases from V and 6 bases from J, with 6 bases in between. This CDR3 spans 12 amino acids. The CDR3 DNA is TGTGCCAGCAGCTTGGCAGGGGATGGCTACACCTTC. It specifies CASSLAGDGYTF.